The 22 T cell receptor beta chains presented below share a single source sample, sequenced in a study of blood T cell repertoires in COVID-19. The protocol was immunoSEQ multiplex PCR, while the TCRdb copy is restricted to in-frame clones and leaves out a portion. The sample has roughly 240,000 clones, about 91% seen once. Sequenced input: PBMCs or T cells enriched from blood (not recorded which). The receptor source for this set is a woman aged 40 to 49 with acute COVID-19.

The CDR3 here is CASRRSGGSTDTQYF. DNA of the CDR3: TGCGCCAGCAGGCGAAGCGGGGGGAGCACAGATACGCAGTATTTT. The rearrangement joins TRBV10-2 to TRBJ2-3, with 9 bases matching TRBD2. This CDR3 spans 15 amino acids. V lost 6 bases and J lost 0; bases outside the gene matches: 4. CDR1 WSHSY and CDR2 SAAADI come from the germline V gene.

This sequence joins TRBV28 and TRBJ1-4; D might be TRBD1 (6 bases). This CDR3 contains 13 residues. Trimming removed 9 bases at V and 5 bases at J, with 13 bases between. From germline, CDR1 is MDHEN and CDR2 SYDVKM. CDR3 coding DNA: TGTGCCAGTCTAACAGGGCCGAATGAAAAACTGTTTTTT. This sequence encodes CASLTGPNEKLFF.

This chain joins TRBV19 and TRBJ1-5, with 7 nucleotides matching TRBD1. V gave up 4 bases and J gave up 5 bases; unmatched junction bases: 2. Germline CDR1 reads LNHDA; CDR2 reads SQIVND (reference sequence). The CDR3 is 13 residues long. The CDR3 sequence is CASSKDRDQPQHF. Written as DNA, the CDR3 is TGTGCCAGTAGTAAAGACAGGGATCAGCCCCAGCATTTT.

The CDR3 loop reads CASSNKRGRSYNEQFF. The CDR3 DNA follows: TGCGCCAGCAGTAATAAGAGGGGGCGGTCCTACAATGAGCAGTTCTTC. The rearrangement joins TRBV4-3 to TRBJ2-1, with 7 bases fitting TRBD1. The junction had 9 bases not matched to a gene; V was cut back by 6 bases and J by 1 base. The CDR3 is made up of 16 amino acids. The germline gives CDR1 LGHNA, CDR2 YSLEER.

The rearrangement joins TRBV30 to TRBJ1-2; no reliable D call. The length of the CDR3 is 13 residues. The V end lost 2 bases, the J end lost 4 bases, and 11 bases lay between the germline ends. Looked up from germline, CDR1 is GTSNPN and CDR2 is SVGIG (reference sequence). The CDR3 nucleotides are TGTGCCTGGAGTATCGGACTACTCTATGGCTACACCTTC. Translating it yields CAWSIGLLYGYTF.

This clone appeared once. V usage is TRBV19 and J usage is TRBJ2-6; D perhaps matches TRBD1 (6 bases). V was clipped by 5 bases and J by 4 bases, with 24 bases between them. The length of the CDR3 is 19 residues. Per germline, CDR1 LNHDA and CDR2 SQIVND (reference sequence). CDR3 coding DNA: TGTGCCAGTAGTGACCTTCCGGGACACCCCTCTGAAGGGGCCAACGTCCTGACTTTC. Amino acid sequence: CASSDLPGHPSEGANVLTF.

The chain employs TRBV2 and TRBJ2-3; no clear D. CDR3 length: 14 amino acids. Per the germline V gene, CDR1 is SNHLY and CDR2 is FYNNEI. With 6 bases removed from V and 8 bases from J, the gap between germline ends came to 18 bases. CDR3 protein: CASRASLATPTQYF. CDR3 DNA: TGTGCCAGCAGGGCTAGTCTGGCCACACCTACGCAGTATTTT.

V and J are TRBV5-5 and TRBJ2-1; D possibly corresponds to TRBD1 (5 bases). From germline, CDR1 is SGHKS and CDR2 YYEKEE (reference sequence). CDR3 length: 16 residues. Trimming cost V 4 bases and J 1 base, with 15 bases left between them. For the CDR3, the DNA is TGTGCCAGCAGCCGGAGCGAAGGGGCGTCCTACAATGAGCAGTTCTTC. Its protein product is CASSRSEGASYNEQFF. The variable domain in full, completed from reference TRBV5-5 and TRBJ2-1, reads DAGVTQSPTHLIKTRGQQVTLRCSPISGHKSVSWYQQVLGQGPQFIFQYYEKEERGRGNFPDRFSARQFPNYSSELNVNALLLGDSALYLCASSRSEGASYNEQFFGPGTRLTVL.

The J gene is TRBJ2-1, the V gene TRBV10-1; the D is unclear. The length of the CDR3 is 16 residues. The V and J ends lost 0 bases and 0 bases respectively, with 9 bases between them. Germline V CDR1 and CDR2: WNHNN, SYGVQD (reference sequence). The CDR3 protein is CASSESELFSYNEQFF. In DNA, the CDR3 is TGCGCCAGCAGTGAGTCAGAGCTCTTCTCCTACAATGAGCAGTTCTTC.

This clone was seen a single time. This chain joins TRBV7-9 and TRBJ1-1; weak D call: TRBD1 (5 bases). The CDR3 loop spans 16 amino acids. Trimming pared 5 bases from V and 0 bases from J, leaving 16 bases between. CDR1 is SEHNR, CDR2 FQNEAQ, per germline (reference sequence). The CDR3 loop is CASSPRRALMNTEAFF. CDR3 DNA: TGTGCCAGCAGCCCCCGCAGGGCGCTGATGAACACTGAAGCTTTCTTT.

The chain combines TRBV2 with TRBJ2-7; perhaps TRBD2 as D (6 bases). V lost 8 bases and J 0 bases, leaving 8 bases between the germline ends. Germline V lookup: CDR1 SNHLY, CDR2 FYNNEI. This CDR3 contains 12 residues. CDR3 protein: CASQTSSYEQYV. The CDR3 DNA is TGTGCCAGCCAGACTAGCTCCTACGAGCAGTACGTC.

The chain links TRBV10-2 to TRBJ2-3; TRBD2 matches 11 bases. This CDR3 has 15 residues. Germline CDR1 and CDR2: WSHSY and SAAADI. V was pared by 4 bases and J by 4 bases, with 4 bases of the junction left unmatched. This CDR3 is CASSVAGGLADTQYF. The CDR3 DNA reads as TGCGCCAGCAGTGTAGCGGGGGGGCTCGCAGATACGCAGTATTTT.

V is TRBV6-5 and J is TRBJ2-7, with TRBD1 identical over 7 bases. The CDR3 is 15 residues long. The germline CDR1 and CDR2 sequences are MNHEY and SVGAGI. J lost 5 bases, V lost 4 bases, and 11 bases had no gene match. The CDR3 sequence is CASSSLRQGGHEQYF. In DNA form, the CDR3 reads TGTGCCAGCAGTTCCCTCCGACAGGGTGGCCACGAGCAGTACTTC.

The chain couples TRBV5-4 to TRBJ2-2, with TRBD1 matching 11 bases. The V and J ends lost 4 bases and 4 bases, in that order; junction bases with no gene match: 6. CDR1 is SGHNT, CDR2 YYREEE, per germline (reference sequence). The CDR3 sequence is 16 residues long. CDR3 region: CASSTGDRGSTGELFF. The CDR3 DNA reads TGTGCCAGCAGCACGGGGGACAGGGGGTCCACCGGGGAGCTGTTTTTT. Using reference TRBV5-4 and TRBJ2-2 for the parts outside the CDR3, the full variable domain is ETGVTQSPTHLIKTRGQQVTLRCSSQSGHNTVSWYQQALGQGPQFIFQYYREEENGRGNFPPRFSGLQFPNYSSELNVNALELDDSALYLCASSTGDRGSTGELFFGEGSRLTVL.

The J gene is TRBJ1-3, the V gene TRBV5-4; a weak D match, TRBD1 (6 bases). There are 14 residues in the CDR3. The V and J ends lost 3 bases and 4 bases respectively, with 11 bases between them. The germline V gene encodes CDR1 SGHNT and CDR2 YYREEE (reference sequence). CDR3 in amino acids: CASSSTGSGNTIYF. The CDR3 DNA is TGTGCCAGCAGCTCGACAGGATCCGGAAACACCATATATTTT.

The genes are TRBV7-9 and TRBJ1-2, with 7 bases identical to TRBD1. V dropped 5 bases and J dropped 5; count of bases not matched to a gene: 17. Germline V CDR1 and CDR2: SEHNR, FQNEAQ (reference sequence). The CDR3 contains 17 residues. Written as DNA, the CDR3 is TGTGCCAGCAGCCGGGGGACAGTCGGGCCGCAAACTTATGGCTACACCTTC. This gives the protein CASSRGTVGPQTYGYTF.

The chain uses TRBV6-5 and TRBJ2-7, with 12 bases that match TRBD2. J gave up 4 bases and V 8 bases, and 9 bases lay outside the gene matches. Germline V gene lookup returns CDR1 MNHEY and CDR2 SVGAGI. There are 15 residues in the CDR3. CDR3 DNA: TGTGCCAGCCGGGGGCTAGCGGGGGGGCAATACGAGCAGTACTTC. Protein product: CASRGLAGGQYEQYF.

The chain recombines TRBV19 with TRBJ2-3; possible D gene TRBD2, 6 bases. This CDR3 spans 15 amino acids. V gave up 7 bases and J gave up 1 base, with 15 bases separating them. CDR1 is LNHDA and CDR2 is SQIVND in the germline V gene (reference sequence). The CDR3 DNA reads TGTGCCAGTAACCGTGGAGGGATTCGCACAGATACGCAGTATTTT. Its protein product is CASNRGGIRTDTQYF.

The chain is built from TRBV11-2 and TRBJ1-6, with unresolved D. The CDR3 is 16 residues long. CDR1 SGHAT and CDR2 FQNNGV come from the germline V gene. V was clipped by 5 bases and J by 0 bases, with 11 bases between them. This CDR3 reads CASSITSSSYNSPLHF. The DNA for the CDR3 is TGTGCCAGCAGCATTACATCTAGCTCCTATAATTCACCCCTCCACTTT.

This rearrangement joins TRBV11-2 to TRBJ1-1; TRBD1 matches at 8 bases. After removal of 5 bases from V and 5 bases from J, the junction contained 13 bases not matched to a gene. Looked up from germline, CDR1 is SGHAT and CDR2 is FQNNGV. CDR3 length equals 16 residues. Here the CDR3 reads CASSLRQGARYTEAFF. In nucleotides, the CDR3 is TGTGCCAGCAGCCTACGCCAGGGGGCGAGGTATACTGAAGCTTTCTTT.

This clone was detected a few times. The chain recombines TRBV5-1 with TRBJ1-4; 7 bases match TRBD1. Germline lookup yields CDR1 SGHRS and CDR2 YFSETQ. This CDR3 contains 16 residues. The junction had 13 bases not matched to a gene; V was cut back by 4 bases and J by 7 bases. The DNA of the CDR3 is TGCGCCAGCAGCCGAGATCGACAGGGTGTGAGTGAAAAACTGTTTTTT. Amino acid sequence: CASSRDRQGVSEKLFF.

This chain's CDR3 is CATSDSGLVTGELFF. In DNA form, the CDR3 reads TGTGCCACCAGTGATTCGGGACTAGTCACCGGGGAGCTGTTTTTT. The rearrangement uses TRBV24-1 and TRBJ2-2, with 8 nucleotides matching TRBD2. V dropped 2 bases and J dropped 4; count of bases not matched to a gene: 2. Germline V lookup: CDR1 KGHDR, CDR2 SFDVKD. The CDR3 is 15 residues long.